This record looks at one TCR beta chain sequence and its context. Its antigen is currently not known. Base qualities are not at hand, and no much larger clone is one base apart. Looking up the germline V gene yields CDR1 SGHTA and CDR2 FQGNSA. From the cysteine through the phenylalanine, the CDR3 covers 14 amino acids. Here the CDR3 DNA is all that survives: 42 bases in frame from base 1. Trimming removed 6 bases from V and 6 bases from J; the gene matches leave 5 bases unexplained. The data stem from a study of shared clonotypes between healthy human individuals (TCRdb year 2020). A note on the overall study: A few men and a couple of women, aged 18 to 49 years, made up the cohort. Between about 0.85 and 9.5 billion PBMCs per donor were obtained by leukapheresis. To increase sequencing depth and limit assay-specific biases, TCR repertoire library preparation and sequencing were carried out by different laboratories using diverse techniques. For each donor, three plates each were used for CD4 naive and CD4 memory, two plates were used for CD8 naive, and one plate was used for CD8 memory. To estimate repertoire size and how much clonotypes are shared between individuals, the study performed deep sequencing of blood TCR repertoires from roughly five healthy adults.

Points the paper makes about the study in general: Across four donors, around 5% of naive CD4, 3% to 4% of naive CD8, 2% to 2.5% of memory CD4, and over 0.35% of memory CD8 clonotypes were shared. Even with the large sequencing depth, rarefaction of the sorted-subset datasets indicated that sequencing was incomplete. Compared with non-shared clonotypes, the clonotypes found in all four sorted-subset donors had higher generation probabilities. Based on pairwise subsampling, the degree of clonotype sharing among donors was expected to be affected by sequencing depth. Larger estimated clonotype richness was generally found for naive subsets than for memory subsets. Because the study included only a small number of donors, the genetic and exposure-history diversity represented was limited. Sampling was restricted to blood, and TCR repertoires in tissue are likely to differ from TCR repertoires in blood.

The donors were healthy, HIV-negative adults who had no recently reported acute infections or vaccinations. All donors were Caucasian adults living in Nashville, Tennessee, USA. CD4+ T cells were enriched by magnetic negative selection; naive cells were then positively selected on CD45RA, and the negative fraction formed the memory subset. Blood was obtained by leukapheresis, after which PBMCs were separated by Ficoll-Histopaque density gradient centrifugation and cryopreserved in liquid nitrogen vapor phase. Analytical flow cytometry was used to check the purity and quantity of each magnetically sorted T cell population. Each sorted fraction had its genomic DNA isolated and then quantified by UV absorbance on a Nanodrop 2000c. Using the deep immunoSEQ assay, TCR CDR3 regions were amplified from genomic DNA by multiplex PCR. Genomic DNA extracted from each cell subset was distributed evenly over all wells of several immunoSEQ 96-well plates, and each plate served as one replicate. For sorted subsets, each replicate PCR was loaded with around 200 ng genomic DNA, equivalent to about 30,000 T cell genomes. Purified libraries were quantified with a Qubit 3.0 fluorometer, sized on a Bioanalyzer 2100, and re-quantified with the KAPA Library Quantification kit. Every immunoSEQ 96-well plate was sequenced on a separate single-read 150-cycle Illumina NextSeq 550 flow cell. In the authors' own workflow: Because the immunoSEQ output included only junctional sequences and no quality scores, the filtering could not be the same as the filtering used for full-length reads. Sequences were annotated with PyIR, a Python wrapper for IgBLAST v1.9, using IMGT germline references to assign V/J genes and CDR3. Any read was removed if the V/J assignment was weak (E-value above 1e-6), the CDR3 was missing, or the read contained stop codons, out-of-frame junctions, or ambiguous translated residues. V3J clonotypes were defined as sequences sharing an identical inferred V gene, J gene, and CDR3 amino acid sequence. Percentage overlap between repertoires was computed as shared unique clonotypes divided by the size of the smaller repertoire. Three approaches were used to assess repertoire richness: RTK rarefaction, the Chao1 estimator, and Recon v2.1 estimates of unobserved clonotypes. OLGA was used to compute generation probabilities for all TCRbeta clonotypes that the gDNA method yielded from a handful of donors. This is the immuneACCESS table as TCRdb keeps it, with only in-frame sequences that have V and J called. A part of the clones is gone; compared with another copy, unresolved V genes explain less than half, and the rest is unexplained. D and trimming come from the DNA, and the V and J calls and clone size come from that table. The sample contains roughly 1.5 million clones, 95% to 99% of them found a single time. The ten largest make up roughly 0.42% of the sample.

This receptor was identified in a man aged 30-40 years in good health. The chain is made from TRBV7-2 and TRBJ1-1; a stretch of 12 junction bases matches TRBD1. The sample taken for sequencing was naive CD4+ T cells sorted from blood. The cell subset or site tag for this specimen amounts to: CD45RA+ positively selected. The DNA is TGTGCCAGCAGGAGGGACAGGGGGCACGCTGAAGCTTTCTTT. Its translation is CASRRDRGHAEAFF.